The 5 T cell receptor beta chains in this list originate from one sample, sequenced in a study of blood T cells in healthy people across ages. The use of a sample-barcoded 5' primer and a J-beta primer mix characterized a second PCR of about 6 to 12 cycles. TCRdb fed the 5' RACE reads into MiXCR, producing one record per CDR3 protein. Of about 570,000 distinct CDR3 sequences listed, about 27% are singletons. This same sample was also part of a study on T cells of mothers and their children.

Sequencing was done on a sample of blood. All receptors come from a boy under 10 years old in good health.

The V call is TRBV7-9, the J call TRBJ2-7; D unclear. Germline lookup yields CDR1 SEHNR and CDR2 FQNEAQ (reference sequence). CDR3 length: 12 residues. V was cut by 6 bases and J by 3 bases, with 9 bases left in between. DNA of the CDR3: TGTGCCAGCAGTTCGGGCTACTACGAGCAGTACTTC. This codes for CASSSGYYEQYF.

This chain links TRBV28 with TRBJ1-2; D is unresolved. V was shortened by 2 bases and J by 0 bases, with 10 bases between the two germline ends. The CDR3 covers 15 residues. From germline, CDR1 is MDHEN and CDR2 SYDVKM. The CDR3 DNA is TGTGCCAGCAGTTTAAGGGCAGGAGCTAACTATGGCTACACCTTC. It specifies CASSLRAGANYGYTF.

This chain uses TRBV20-1 with TRBJ2-7; 11 bases map to TRBD2. Per the germline V gene, CDR1 is DFQATT and CDR2 is SNEGSKA (reference sequence). CDR3 length equals 15 residues. Losses at the gene ends were 3 bases for V and 3 bases for J; bases not matched to a gene: 7. CDR3 region: CSASISGRADYEQYF. DNA for the CDR3: TGCAGTGCTAGCATTAGCGGGAGGGCCGACTACGAGCAGTACTTC.

The rearrangement links TRBV7-2 to TRBJ1-5; the match to TRBD1 covers 9 bases. The V gene end was trimmed by 5 bases and the J gene end by 7 bases; junction bases not matched to a gene: 9. This CDR3 has 15 amino acids. Per the germline V gene, CDR1 is SGHTA and CDR2 is FQGNSA. The CDR3 protein is CASSRRTGVGQPQHF. The CDR3 DNA is TGTGCCAGCAGCCGCCGGACAGGGGTTGGGCAGCCCCAGCATTTT.

The chain uses TRBV11-3 and TRBJ1-6, with 8 positions matching TRBD1. Unmatched junction bases numbered 14, after V lost 4 bases and J lost 9 bases. The germline CDR1 and CDR2 sequences are SGHNT and YENEEA. CDR3 size: 17 residues. This CDR3 is CASSSSRWGQAASPLHF. The CDR3 DNA is TGTGCCAGCAGCTCCTCTAGGTGGGGACAGGCGGCTTCACCCCTCCACTTT.